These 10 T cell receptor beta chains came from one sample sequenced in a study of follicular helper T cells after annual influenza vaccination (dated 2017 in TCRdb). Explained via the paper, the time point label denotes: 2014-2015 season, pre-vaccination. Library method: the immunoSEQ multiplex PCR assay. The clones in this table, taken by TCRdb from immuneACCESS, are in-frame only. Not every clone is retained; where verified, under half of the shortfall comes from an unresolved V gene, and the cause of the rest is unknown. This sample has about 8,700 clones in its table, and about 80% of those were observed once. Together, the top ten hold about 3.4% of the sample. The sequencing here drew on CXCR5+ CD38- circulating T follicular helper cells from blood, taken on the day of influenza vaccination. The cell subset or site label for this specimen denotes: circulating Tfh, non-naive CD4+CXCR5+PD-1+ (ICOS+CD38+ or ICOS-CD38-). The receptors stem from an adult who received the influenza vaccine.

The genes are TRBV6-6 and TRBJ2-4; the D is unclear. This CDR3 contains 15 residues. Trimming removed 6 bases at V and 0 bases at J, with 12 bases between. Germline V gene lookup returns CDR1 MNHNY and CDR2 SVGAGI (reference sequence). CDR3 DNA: TGTGCCAGCAGCCGACAAAATCTAGCCAAAAACATTCAGTACTTC. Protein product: CASSRQNLAKNIQYF.

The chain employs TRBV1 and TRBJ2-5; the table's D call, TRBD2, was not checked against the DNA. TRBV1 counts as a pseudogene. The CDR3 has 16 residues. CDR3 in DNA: TGCACCAGCAGCCAAGGGCTAGCGGGGGCGTCAGAGACCCAGTACTTC. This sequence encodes CTSSQGLAGASETQYF.

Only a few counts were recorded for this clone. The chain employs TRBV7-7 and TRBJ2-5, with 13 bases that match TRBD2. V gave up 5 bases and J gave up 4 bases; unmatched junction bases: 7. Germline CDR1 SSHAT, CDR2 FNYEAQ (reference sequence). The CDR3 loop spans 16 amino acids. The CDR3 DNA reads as TGTGCCAGCAGCCTGAGACTAGCGGGAGGAGGAGAGACCCAGTACTTC. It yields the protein CASSLRLAGGGETQYF. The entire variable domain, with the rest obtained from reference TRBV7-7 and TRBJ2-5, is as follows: GAGVSQSPRYKVTKRGQDVTLRCDPISSHATLYWYQQALGQGPEFLTYFNYEAQPDKSGLPSDRFSAERPEGSISTLTIQRTEQRDSAMYRCASSLRLAGGGETQYFGPGTRLLVL.

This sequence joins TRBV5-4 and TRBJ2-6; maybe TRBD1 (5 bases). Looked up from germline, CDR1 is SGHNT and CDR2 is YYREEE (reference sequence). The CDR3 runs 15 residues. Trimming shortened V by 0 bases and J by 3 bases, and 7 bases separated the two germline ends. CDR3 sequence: CASSLEGLGANVLTF. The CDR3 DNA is TGTGCCAGCAGCTTGGAGGGGCTTGGGGCCAACGTCCTGACTTTC.

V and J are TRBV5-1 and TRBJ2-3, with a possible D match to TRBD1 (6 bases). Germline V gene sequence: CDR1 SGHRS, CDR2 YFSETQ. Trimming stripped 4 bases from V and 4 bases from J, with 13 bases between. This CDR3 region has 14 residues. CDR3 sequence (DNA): TGCGCCAGCAGCGCGGACAGTGTCGCAGATACGCAGTATTTT. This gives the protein CASSADSVADTQYF. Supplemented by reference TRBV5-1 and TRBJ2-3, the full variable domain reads KAGVTQTPRYLIKTRGQQVTLSCSPISGHRSVSWYQQTPGQGLQFLFEYFSETQRNKGNFPGRFSGRQFSNSRSEMNVSTLELGDSALYLCASSADSVADTQYFGPGTRLTVL.

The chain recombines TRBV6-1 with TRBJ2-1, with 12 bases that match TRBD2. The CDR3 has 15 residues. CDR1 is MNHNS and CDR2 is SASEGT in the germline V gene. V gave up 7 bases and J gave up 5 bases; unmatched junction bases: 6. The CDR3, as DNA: TGTGCCAGCATCCCCACTAGCGGGGGGAACAATGAGCAGTTCTTC. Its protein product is CASIPTSGGNNEQFF.

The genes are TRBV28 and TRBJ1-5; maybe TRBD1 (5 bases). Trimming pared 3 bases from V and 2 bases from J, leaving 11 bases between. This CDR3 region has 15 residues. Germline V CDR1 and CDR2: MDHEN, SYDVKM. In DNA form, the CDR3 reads TGTGCCAGCAGTTTTGGGGCTCGGGGCAATCAGCCCCAGCATTTT. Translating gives CASSFGARGNQPQHF.

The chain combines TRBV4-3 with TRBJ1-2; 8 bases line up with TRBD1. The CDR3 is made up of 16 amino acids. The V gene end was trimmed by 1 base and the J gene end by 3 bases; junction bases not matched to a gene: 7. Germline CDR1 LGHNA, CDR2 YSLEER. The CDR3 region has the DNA TGCGCCAGCAGCCAAGCTGGACAGGGTTTGCACTATGGCTACACCTTC. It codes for CASSQAGQGLHYGYTF.

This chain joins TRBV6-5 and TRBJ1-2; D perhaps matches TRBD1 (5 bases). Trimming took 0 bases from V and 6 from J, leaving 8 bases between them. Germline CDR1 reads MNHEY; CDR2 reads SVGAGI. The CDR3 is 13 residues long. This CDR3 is CASSYSGRDGYTF. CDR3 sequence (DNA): TGTGCCAGCAGTTACTCGGGCAGGGATGGCTACACCTTC.

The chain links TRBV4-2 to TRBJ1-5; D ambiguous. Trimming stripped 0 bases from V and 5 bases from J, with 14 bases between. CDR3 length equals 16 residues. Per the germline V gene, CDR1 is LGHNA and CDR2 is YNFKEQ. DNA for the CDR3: TGTGCCAGCAGCCAAGATGGGTCACACTCCGATCAGCCCCAGCATTTT. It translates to CASSQDGSHSDQPQHF.